What follows are 20 T cell receptor beta chains derived from one specimen sequenced in a study of T-cell reconstitution after alpha-beta-depleted transplantation in children. TCRbeta library preparation incorporated unique molecular identifiers. Via MiXCR, TCRdb re-called the PCR reads, giving one row per CDR3 protein. The table has 420,000 or so distinct CDR3 sequences, about a tenth seen once. The specimen comprised PBMCs from the stem cell graft donor, sampled from the stem cell graft. Every receptor here comes from a human donor who donated a stem cell graft to a child with acute myeloid leukemia.

This clonotype came up a few times. V is TRBV27 and J is TRBJ2-3; TRBD1 or TRBD2 may be the D gene (6 bases each). The CDR3 runs to 16 residues. Germline loops: CDR1 MNHEY, CDR2 SMNVEV (reference sequence). V gave up 3 bases and J gave up 3 bases, with 16 bases separating them. CDR3 nucleotides: TGTGCCAGCAGTTTCATGGGGGGCGCCTGGACAGATACGCAGTATTTT. The encoded protein is CASSFMGGAWTDTQYF.

The chain uses TRBV30 and TRBJ2-3; 9 positions agree with TRBD2. J lost 2 bases, V lost 5 bases, and 5 bases had no gene match. The CDR3 loop spans 14 amino acids. Germline lookup yields CDR1 GTSNPN and CDR2 SVGIG (reference sequence). CDR3 sequence: CAWELAGLTDTQYF. CDR3 nucleotide sequence: TGTGCCTGGGAGCTAGCGGGGCTCACAGATACGCAGTATTTT.

Concerning this clonotype: An end of the junction does not agree with germline; a read error may underlie this. The gene calls are TRBV29-1 and TRBJ1-4; a possible D gene is TRBD1 (6 bases). Per germline, CDR1 SQVTM and CDR2 ANQGSEA. This CDR3 is built from 15 residues. The CDR3 DNA follows: TGCAGCGCCGAGGGGGACACCACAACTAATGAAGAACTGTTTTTT. Translating gives CSAEGDTTTNEELFF.

The rearrangement joins TRBV7-3 to TRBJ1-1, with 9 bases fitting TRBD1. The CDR3 sequence is 14 residues long. After removal of 5 bases from V and 4 bases from J, the junction contained 5 bases not matched to a gene. Germline-derived CDR1 and CDR2 are SGHTA and FQGTGA. CDR3 amino acids: CASSATGGLTEAFF. The CDR3 nucleotides read TGTGCCAGCAGCGCAACAGGGGGCCTCACTGAAGCTTTCTTT. Together with reference TRBV7-3 and TRBJ1-1, the CDR3 gives the full variable domain: GAGVSQTPSNKVTEKGKYVELRCDPISGHTALYWYRQSLGQGPEFLIYFQGTGAADDSGLPNDRFFAVRPEGSVSTLKIQRTERGDSAVYLCASSATGGLTEAFFGQGTRLTVV.

This clonotype was counted a few times. This chain connects TRBV29-1 to TRBJ2-7, with D perhaps matching TRBD1 (6 bases). In germline, CDR1 is SQVTM, CDR2 ANQGSEA. V lost 5 bases and J lost 2, with 7 bases in between. The length of the CDR3 is 11 residues. The CDR3 coding sequence is TGCAGCGTTAGGGGGACCTACGAGCAGTACTTC. Translating it yields CSVRGTYEQYF.

This clonotype was seen a few times. This rearrangement joins TRBV20-1 to TRBJ2-1, with 7 bases identical to TRBD2. Germline V CDR1 and CDR2: DFQATT, SNEGSKA (reference sequence). V dropped 5 bases and J dropped 10; count of bases not matched to a gene: 14. The CDR3 covers 14 residues. The CDR3 DNA follows: TGCAGTGCTCCCCGGGGAGGGGAGGGGCGAGAGCAGTTCTTC. As protein: CSAPRGGEGREQFF.

The V and J genes are TRBV6-1 and TRBJ2-7; 8 positions agree with TRBD1. The length of the CDR3 is 14 residues. J gave up 2 bases and V 4 bases, and 4 bases lay outside the gene matches. Per germline, CDR1 MNHNS and CDR2 SASEGT. The CDR3 protein is CASSVGQATYEQYV. The CDR3 DNA follows: TGTGCCAGCAGTGTGGGACAGGCCACCTACGAGCAGTACGTC.

This chain links TRBV5-5 with TRBJ2-1, with D possibly being TRBD2 (5 bases). V lost 0 bases and J lost 7, with 11 bases in between. Germline V gene data show CDR1 as SGHKS and CDR2 as YYEKEE (reference sequence). This CDR3 region has 14 residues. The CDR3 reads CASSLVGLLNEQFF. DNA for the CDR3: TGTGCCAGCAGCTTGGTTGGACTCCTGAATGAGCAGTTCTTC.

This chain joins TRBV7-9 and TRBJ2-2; D may match TRBD1 or TRBD2 (6 bases each). The V and J ends lost 2 bases and 4 bases respectively, with 11 bases between them. The CDR3 has 15 amino acids. Germline assignment: CDR1 SEHNR and CDR2 FQNEAQ (reference sequence). CDR3 DNA: TGTGCCAGCAGCTTAAGGGGGGCCGTCACCGGGGAGCTGTTTTTT. Residues: CASSLRGAVTGELFF.

The chain carries TRBV7-2 and TRBJ2-3; D might be TRBD1 or TRBD2, each matching 6 bases. Germline lookup yields CDR1 SGHTA and CDR2 FQGNSA. Trimming stripped 7 bases from V and 6 bases from J, with 17 bases between. This CDR3 spans 14 amino acids. In DNA, the CDR3 is TGTGCCAGCACCCGAGGGGGGAGTGCGGATACGCAGTATTTT. It encodes CASTRGGSADTQYF. Full variable domain (remainder filled in from reference TRBV7-2 and TRBJ2-3): GAGVSQSPSNKVTEKGKDVELRCDPISGHTALYWYRQSLGQGLEFLIYFQGNSAPDKSGLPSDRFSAERTGGSVSTLTIQRTQQEDSAVYLCASTRGGSADTQYFGPGTRLTVL.

This clonotype has a count of ten or more. The gene calls are TRBV10-3 and TRBJ2-1, with a possible D match to TRBD2 (5 bases). The length of the CDR3 is 13 residues. CDR1 is ENHRY, CDR2 SYGVKD, per germline. Trimming removed 10 bases from V and 8 bases from J, with 18 bases in between. CDR3 residues: CATGSETKDEQFF. Here the CDR3 DNA reads TGTGCCACCGGGTCAGAGACTAAGGATGAGCAGTTCTTC.

This clonotype has at least ten counts. The rearrangement joins TRBV5-1 to TRBJ1-1, with a possible D match to TRBD1 (6 bases). Germline V gene data show CDR1 as SGHRS and CDR2 as YFSETQ. The CDR3 consists of 14 residues. Trimming left V 4 bases short and J 4 bases short, with 14 bases between. For the CDR3, the DNA is TGCGCCAGCAGCCTACAGGGTGGAAGCACTGAAGCTTTCTTT. The encoded protein is CASSLQGGSTEAFF.

V is TRBV20-1 and J is TRBJ2-4; D ambiguous. Germline CDR1 reads DFQATT; CDR2 reads SNEGSKA (reference sequence). The germline V and J ends were trimmed by 3 bases and 6 bases, with 12 bases remaining between them. The length of the CDR3 is 13 residues. The CDR3 DNA sequence: TGCAGTGCTAGCCGAGAAGGAACAAACATTCAGTACTTC. It encodes CSASREGTNIQYF.

V is TRBV12-3 or TRBV12-4 and J is TRBJ2-2; possibly TRBD2 for D (7 bases). The V end lost 3 bases, the J end lost 7 bases, and 12 bases lay between the germline ends. The CDR3 totals 14 residues. CDR3 region: CASSFRGAGGELFF. Written as DNA, the CDR3 is TGTGCCAGCAGTTTCCGGGGGGCGGGCGGGGAGCTGTTTTTT.

This clonotype occurred a few times. DNA of the CDR3: TGCAGTGCTACCTTCCCGGGAGAGGAGACCCAGTACTTC. It is translated as CSATFPGEETQYF. This chain joins TRBV20-1 and TRBJ2-5, with a tentative D call TRBD2 (6 bases). V shed 4 bases and J shed 5 bases, with 14 bases lying between them. The V gene's germline CDR1 is DFQATT and CDR2 SNEGSKA (reference sequence). CDR3 length equals 13 residues.

This clonotype was seen only a few times. This chain joins TRBV29-1 and TRBJ2-3; tentatively, D is TRBD1 (7 bases). Germline loops: CDR1 SQVTM, CDR2 ANQGSEA. The CDR3 sequence is 14 residues long. V lost 3 bases and J lost 2, with 12 bases in between. CDR3 loop: CSVEAGQTTDTQYF. The DNA of the CDR3 is TGCAGCGTTGAGGCGGGACAGACCACAGATACGCAGTATTTT.

The sample holds one count of this clonotype. The chain is built from TRBV18 and TRBJ2-1; D may be TRBD1 (5 bases). CDR3 length: 13 amino acids. V was cut by 0 bases and J by 8 bases, with 8 bases left in between. CDR1 is KGHSH, CDR2 LQKENI, per germline. In nucleotides, the CDR3 is TGTGCCAGCTCACCACCGGACACGGATGAGCAGTTCTTC. It encodes CASSPPDTDEQFF. Combining the CDR3 with reference TRBV18 and TRBJ2-1 gives the whole variable domain NAGVMQNPRHLVRRRGQEARLRCSPMKGHSHVYWYRQLPEEGLKFMVYLQKENIIDESGMPKERFSAEFPKEGPSILRIQQVVRGDSAAYFCASSPPDTDEQFFGPGTRLTVL.

The sample holds many counts of this clonotype. The chain employs TRBV4-2 and TRBJ2-1; D is uncertain. This CDR3 comprises 17 residues. CDR1 and CDR2 from the germline V gene are LGHNA and YNFKEQ. V was clipped by 0 bases and J by 5 bases, with 17 bases between them. The CDR3 here is CASSQEERLLNHNEQFF. The DNA of the CDR3 is TGTGCCAGCAGCCAAGAGGAACGGCTCCTCAACCACAATGAGCAGTTCTTC.

This clonotype was recorded a few times. The rearrangement links TRBV12-3 or TRBV12-4 to TRBJ1-2; perhaps TRBD1 as D (5 bases). CDR3 length: 12 residues. Trimming shortened V by 4 bases and J by 7 bases, and 10 bases separated the two germline ends. The CDR3 bases are TGTGCCAGCAGTTATAGGGGTGTTGGCTACACCTTC. It codes for CASSYRGVGYTF.

This clonotype was observed at least ten times. The V gene is TRBV5-1, the J gene TRBJ2-1; 12 nucleotides match TRBD2. This CDR3 has 15 residues. The V gene's germline CDR1 is SGHRS and CDR2 YFSETQ. Germline trimming cut 4 bases from V and 6 bases from J; bases unmatched to any gene: 5. The CDR3 nucleotides are TGCGCCAGCAGCGTCCTAGCGGGGGGGTCCAATGAGCAGTTCTTC. As protein: CASSVLAGGSNEQFF.